Listed below are T cell receptor beta chains from one sample, sequenced in a study of T-cell memory formation after mild COVID-19. TCRdb independently ran MiXCR on the 5' RACE reads; one entry per CDR3 protein. The data hold 110,000 to 150,000 distinct CDR3 sequences, with about 25% observed a single time. The sample consisted of PBMCs or a T cell subset sorted from them (not recorded which). These receptors originate from an adult woman who had mild COVID-19 (a few samples of this study predate the infection). Cell type and time point are not known. The CDR3 runs from the conserved cysteine through the conserved F or W. The order of the fields is J gene, clone size, D gene, V gene, CDR3 protein, CDR3 DNA. D genes are given only for firm matches. Where a row states a size, it is once, few, many or the class of an expanded clone; other rows omit it.

>TRBJ2-1|few|TRBD1|TRBV7-9
CASSLVDRVSYNEQFF
TGTGCCAGCAGCTTAGTCGACAGGGTCTCCTACAATGAGCAGTTCTTC
>TRBJ1-5|NA|TRBD1|TRBV7-6
CASSPGTGGSNQPQHF
TGTGCCAGCAGCCCCGGGACAGGGGGTAGCAATCAGCCCCAGCATTTT
>TRBJ1-2|NA|NA|TRBV7-6
CASSLAGQGAGYGYTF
TGTGCCAGCAGCTTAGCGGGGCAGGGTGCGGGCTATGGCTACACCTTC
>TRBJ2-7|few|TRBD1|TRBV4-2
CASSHPRTGGSYEQYF
TGTGCCAGCAGCCACCCTAGGACAGGGGGCTCCTACGAGCAGTACTTC
>TRBJ1-2|NA|TRBD1|TRBV24-1
CATSAPGGAGYTF
TGTGCCACCAGTGCCCCAGGGGGGGCTGGCTACACCTTC
>TRBJ2-1|NA|NA|TRBV15
CATSMGGSEQFF
TGTGCCACCAGCATGGGGGGAAGTGAGCAGTTCTTC
>TRBJ1-2|NA|TRBD1|TRBV20-1
CSARDPGQGYGYTF
TGCAGTGCTAGGGACCCGGGACAGGGCTATGGCTACACCTTC
>TRBJ2-5|NA|NA|TRBV12-3/TRBV12-4
CASSPVGIQETQYF
TGTGCCAGCAGCCCGGTTGGAATCCAAGAGACCCAGTACTTC
>TRBJ2-7|few|NA|TRBV12-3/TRBV12-4
CASSFHFSQPGYEQYF
TGTGCCAGCAGTTTCCATTTTAGTCAACCAGGTTACGAGCAGTACTTC
>TRBJ2-5|NA|TRBD2|TRBV5-5
CASSLNSGMALETQYF
TGTGCCAGCAGCCTAAATAGCGGGATGGCCCTAGAGACCCAGTACTTC
>TRBJ1-3|NA|NA|TRBV7-9
CASSLDVGNTIYF
TGTGCCAGCAGCTTAGACGTCGGAAACACCATATATTTT
>TRBJ1-1|NA|NA|TRBV5-1
CASTNRETEAFF
TGCGCCAGCACGAATAGGGAAACTGAAGCTTTCTTT
>TRBJ1-4|NA|NA|TRBV12-3/TRBV12-4
CASTDRGNEKLFF
TGTGCCAGCACCGATCGGGGGAATGAAAAACTGTTTTTT
>TRBJ2-7|NA|NA|TRBV29-1
CSVVEGYNEQYF
TGCAGCGTTGTGGAGGGGTACAACGAGCAGTACTTC
>TRBJ2-7|once|TRBD1|TRBV12-3/TRBV12-4
CASSQMTGGASYEQYF
TGTGCCAGCAGCCAAATGACAGGGGGCGCATCCTACGAGCAGTACTTC
>TRBJ1-1|many|NA|TRBV7-9
CASSLGAGARVTEAFF
TGTGCCAGCAGCTTAGGAGCGGGCGCCAGGGTGACTGAAGCTTTCTTT
>TRBJ1-5|NA|NA|TRBV3-1
CASSQVGFRWGGNQPQHF
TGTGCCAGCAGCCAAGTTGGGTTCCGGTGGGGTGGCAATCAGCCCCAGCATTTT
>TRBJ1-2|NA|TRBD1|TRBV7-6
CASSAPGQGLSGYTF
TGTGCCAGCAGCGCCCCGGGACAGGGGCTGTCTGGCTACACCTTC
>TRBJ2-7|NA|TRBD2|TRBV19
CASSNPGLAGGISYEQYF
TGTGCCAGTAGTAATCCGGGACTAGCGGGGGGAATCTCCTACGAGCAGTACTTC
>TRBJ2-3|few|NA|TRBV28
CASSVPAGTQYF
TGTGCCAGCAGTGTTCCTGCAGGCACGCAGTATTTT
>TRBJ1-6|NA|NA|TRBV11-2
CASSLVAGDYNSPLHF
TGTGCCAGCAGCTTAGTCGCAGGGGACTATAATTCACCCCTCCACTTT
>TRBJ2-5|few|NA|TRBV6-6
CARSDIWASVVTQYF
TGTGCCAGGTCGGACATCTGGGCCTCCGTGGTGACCCAGTACTTC
>TRBJ2-1|NA|NA|TRBV29-1
CSVVRGYEQFF
TGCAGCGTTGTACGGGGTTATGAGCAGTTCTTC
>TRBJ1-4|NA|TRBD1|TRBV7-6
CASSPSGGIWEKLFF
TGTGCCAGCAGCCCCTCAGGGGGGATTTGGGAAAAACTGTTTTTT
>TRBJ2-3|NA|NA|TRBV7-8
CASSGGTTSTDTQYF
TGTGCCAGCAGCGGGGGGACGACTAGCACAGATACGCAGTATTTT
>TRBJ2-1|few|NA|TRBV9
CASTLSGEERNEQFF
TGTGCCAGCACCCTCAGTGGGGAGGAGCGGAATGAGCAGTTCTTC
>TRBJ2-1|NA|TRBD2|TRBV6-6
CASTRSVAGGGNWDRNEQFF
TGTGCCAGCACCAGATCCGTAGCGGGAGGAGGGAATTGGGACCGCAATGAGCAGTTCTTC
>TRBJ1-1|NA|TRBD1|TRBV7-6
CASSFGTGLEGTEAFF
TGTGCCAGCAGCTTTGGGACAGGGCTAGAAGGCACTGAAGCTTTCTTT
>TRBJ2-3|few|TRBD1|TRBV24-1
CATAHRGTTDTQYF
TGTGCCACCGCGCACAGGGGTACCACAGATACGCAGTATTTT